A few counts support the clone carrying this TCR beta chain. This entry belongs to a study of blood T cell repertoires in COVID-19. Study overall: From the United States, Italy and Spain came samples of acute and convalescent COVID-19. Sources were T cells, B-cell-depleted T cells, or PBMCs; the material itself was cDNA or gDNA.

The CDR3 length is 13 residues. In germline, CDR1 is SGHTA, CDR2 FQGTGA. Trimming removed 5 bases from V and 1 base from J, with 5 bases in between. As originally analysed: It was from reference gene primer amplification that nucleated cell counts were estimated. Some clones are missing from TCRdb's copy, which holds only in-frame ones; the method was immunoSEQ multiplex PCR. The D gene and trimming were derived from the DNA, and the V and J assignments and clone size from that table. The sample contains approximately 97,000 clones, almost 80% of which appear only once. The V gene is TRBV7-3, the J gene TRBJ2-2; D remains unclear. The sequence derives from a man aged 55 to 70 with active or convalescent COVID-19. The material sequenced was peripheral blood. The CDR3 DNA reads as TGTGCCAGCAGCATTAGGAACACCGGGGAGCTGTTTTTT. Translated, it gives CASSIRNTGELFF.